The sequence of this TCR beta chain was determined in a study of long-term antiretroviral therapy in people with HIV. Assay version v3.0 of immunoSEQ was used, and it was run at survey level. Here immunoSEQ multiplex PCR was the method, and the copy in TCRdb shows in-frame clones only, minus some. The top ten clones hold about a fifth of a sample with 20,000 to 25,000 clones, roughly 84% of them seen once. Concerning this clone: No antigen is known for it.

The CDR3 sequence is 12 residues long. Germline V gene sequence: CDR1 MGHDK, CDR2 SYGVNS. Trimming removed 3 bases at V and 4 bases at J, with 6 bases between. Findings of the study overall: Transplant-donor-level diversity was not reached after ART, though diversity increased. The study lacked data on ART adherence, viral resistance or therapy changes.

The sequence was obtained from a man younger than 35 with HIV. The material sequenced was unsorted PBMCs, taken 0.1 years before starting antiretroviral therapy. The chain links TRBV25-1 to TRBJ2-5; D unclear. The CDR3 nucleotides read TGTGCCAGCAGTGACGGGCGAGAGACCCAGTACTTC. It specifies CASSDGRETQYF.